The 30 T cell receptor beta chains below all came from one sample that was sequenced in a study of T cell responses to AZD1222 COVID-19 vaccine. The method was immunoSEQ multiplex PCR; TCRdb's version includes in-frame clones alone and lacks a portion of them. Among roughly 120,000 clones, over 75% were seen once, and the ten largest hold around 3.9%. The sequencing used peripheral blood, collected on day 0 of MenACWY control vaccination. The receptors originated from an adult in good health.

The sample holds a few counts of this clone. The rearrangement joins TRBV10-3 to TRBJ1-1; D is possibly TRBD1 (5 bases). The germline V and J ends were trimmed by 0 bases and 5 bases, with 10 bases remaining between them. The length of the CDR3 is 14 residues. Germline V CDR1 and CDR2: ENHRY, SYGVKD. For the CDR3, the DNA is TGTGCCATCAGTGAGTCGGAGGGACGGACTGAAGCTTTCTTT. Translated: CAISESEGRTEAFF.

In DNA form, the CDR3 reads TGTGCCAGCAGCTTAGAGACTGGACAGAGAATTAATTCACCCCTCCACTTT. Translated: CASSLETGQRINSPLHF. The rearrangement uses TRBV7-2 and TRBJ1-6; TRBD1 is a possible D gene (6 bases). Trimming shortened V by 1 base and J by 6 bases, and 16 bases separated the two germline ends. This CDR3 comprises 17 residues. Germline CDR1 is SGHTA and CDR2 is FQGNSA. The entire variable domain, with the rest obtained from reference TRBV7-2 and TRBJ1-6, is as follows: GAGVSQSPSNKVTEKGKDVELRCDPISGHTALYWYRQSLGQGLEFLIYFQGNSAPDKSGLPSDRFSAERTGGSVSTLTIQRTQQEDSAVYLCASSLETGQRINSPLHFGNGTRLTVT.

This clone has only a few counts. The CDR3 nucleotides read TGTGCCAGCAACCCTCCACTAGCGGGGTATGGTGAGCAGTTCTTC. This codes for CASNPPLAGYGEQFF. The chain employs TRBV2 and TRBJ2-1; 10 bases are a match to TRBD2. CDR1 is SNHLY and CDR2 is FYNNEI in the germline V gene. Trimming at V came to 7 bases and at J to 9 bases, leaving 12 bases not matched to a gene. The CDR3 runs to 15 residues.

The V and J genes are TRBV28 and TRBJ1-5, with 9 bases identical to TRBD1. The CDR3 runs to 17 residues. CDR1 MDHEN and CDR2 SYDVKM come from the germline V gene. The V and J ends lost 7 bases and 6 bases, in that order; junction bases with no gene match: 16. This CDR3 is CASNQARTGVRSQPQHF. The CDR3, as DNA: TGTGCCAGCAACCAAGCGCGGACAGGGGTAAGGAGTCAGCCCCAGCATTTT.

This chain joins TRBV12-3 or TRBV12-4 and TRBJ2-7; weak D call: TRBD2 (6 bases). V dropped 7 bases and J dropped 6 bases, with 13 bases sitting between them. There are 12 residues in the CDR3. The CDR3, as DNA: TGTGCCAGCACGAAGCGGGCGTCCGAGCAGTACTTC. Protein sequence: CASTKRASEQYF.

The rearrangement joins TRBV5-1 to TRBJ1-6; weak D call: TRBD1 (6 bases). The CDR3 length is 14 residues. Trimming left V 0 bases short and J 9 bases short, with 10 bases between. Germline CDR1 and CDR2: SGHRS and YFSETQ. As DNA, the CDR3 is TGCGCCAGCAGCTTGGAACAGGGATCTTCACCCCTCCACTTT. It translates to CASSLEQGSSPLHF.

The chain uses TRBV7-2 and TRBJ1-1; TRBD1 aligns across 7 bases. Trimming cost V 5 bases and J 1 base; bases outside gene matches: 13. The CDR3 totals 17 residues. The germline gives CDR1 SGHTA, CDR2 FQGNSA. The CDR3 sequence: CASSPRTGRSRNTEAFF. The CDR3 DNA sequence: TGTGCCAGCAGCCCGAGGACAGGCCGTAGCAGGAACACTGAAGCTTTCTTT.

The chain couples TRBV28 to TRBJ2-5; TRBD1 matches 7 bases. CDR1 and CDR2 (germline): MDHEN, SYDVKM. V trimming: 5 bases; J trimming: 5 bases; junction bases outside the gene matches: 8. There are 14 residues in the CDR3. CDR3 protein: CASSQLGGRETQYF. The CDR3, as DNA: TGTGCCAGCAGTCAACTAGGGGGCCGGGAGACCCAGTACTTC.

The chain has TRBV28 and TRBJ1-4, with D perhaps TRBD1 (5 bases). The CDR3 length is 15 residues. Trimming removed 1 base at V and 5 bases at J, with 11 bases between. Germline V gene lookup returns CDR1 MDHEN and CDR2 SYDVKM. This CDR3 is CASSLLRTLNEKLFF. The CDR3 DNA follows: TGTGCCAGCAGTTTATTGAGGACACTGAATGAAAAACTGTTTTTT.

The CDR3 DNA follows: TGTGCCAGCAAAGGAGGGGGCACTGAAGCTTTCTTT. It is translated as CASKGGGTEAFF. The genes are TRBV27 and TRBJ1-1, with D tentatively TRBD1 (6 bases). The CDR3 sequence is 12 residues long. CDR1 and CDR2 (germline): MNHEY, SMNVEV (reference sequence). V gave up 7 bases and J gave up 4 bases, with 10 bases separating them.

The rearrangement uses TRBV7-2 and TRBJ2-5; TRBD1 matches 7 bases. From germline, CDR1 is SGHTA and CDR2 FQGNSA. CDR3 length: 15 amino acids. V lost 5 bases to trimming and J lost 2 bases; unmatched junction nucleotides: 8. CDR3 loop: CASSQTGISQETQYF. In DNA form, the CDR3 reads TGTGCCAGCAGCCAGACAGGGATATCGCAAGAGACCCAGTACTTC.

V usage is TRBV15 and J usage is TRBJ1-2; D is perhaps TRBD1 (5 bases). V was clipped by 0 bases and J by 8 bases, with 19 bases between them. Per germline, CDR1 LNHNV and CDR2 YYDKDF (reference sequence). The CDR3 runs to 16 residues. CDR3 sequence reads: CATSREGGAGRSGYTF. The CDR3 DNA follows: TGTGCCACCAGCAGAGAGGGCGGGGCAGGTAGAAGCGGCTACACCTTC. Complete variable domain (other parts from reference TRBV15 and TRBJ1-2): DAMVIQNPRYQVTQFGKPVTLSCSQTLNHNVMYWYQQKSSQAPKLLFHYYDKDFNNEADTPDNFQSRRPNTSFCFLDIRSPGLGDTAMYLCATSREGGAGRSGYTFGSGTRLTVV.

This rearrangement joins TRBV30 to TRBJ2-2; 8 nucleotides match TRBD1. Looked up from germline, CDR1 is GTSNPN and CDR2 is SVGIG (reference sequence). This CDR3 contains 14 residues. The junction had 4 bases not matched to a gene; V was cut back by 4 bases and J by 3 bases. The CDR3 DNA sequence: TGTGCCTGGACGGACAGGGAGGACACCGGGGAGCTGTTTTTT. Its translation is CAWTDREDTGELFF.

V is TRBV20-1 and J is TRBJ2-6, with D hard to call. CDR3 length equals 16 residues. Germline CDR1 reads DFQATT; CDR2 reads SNEGSKA (reference sequence). V was cut by 3 bases and J by 0 bases, with 12 bases left in between. The DNA for the CDR3 is TGCAGTGCTAGTTTGGCAGGCTCCTCTGGGGCCAACGTCCTGACTTTC. Its translation is CSASLAGSSGANVLTF.

The chain recombines TRBV5-1 with TRBJ1-5; 7 nucleotides agree with TRBD1. CDR3 length equals 16 residues. Trimming cost V 2 bases and J 0 bases; bases outside gene matches: 5. The germline gives CDR1 SGHRS, CDR2 YFSETQ. The CDR3 nucleotides are TGCGCCAGCAGCTTATGGGACAGAGATAGCAATCAGCCCCAGCATTTT. Its translation: CASSLWDRDSNQPQHF.

The chain uses TRBV7-9 and TRBJ1-6, with D uncertain. The CDR3 runs 13 residues. CDR1 and CDR2 from the germline V gene are SEHNR and FQNEAQ (reference sequence). The V gene lost 5 bases and the J gene lost 15 bases, with 17 bases spanning the gap. CDR3 residues: CASSGRDGLGLHF. The CDR3 bases are TGTGCCAGCAGCGGACGTGACGGATTAGGCCTCCACTTT.

The V call is TRBV27, the J call TRBJ1-2; the D gene is possibly TRBD1 (6 bases). The CDR3 runs 15 residues. The germline V and J ends were trimmed by 6 bases and 1 base, with 15 bases remaining between them. Germline V gene data show CDR1 as MNHEY and CDR2 as SMNVEV (reference sequence). CDR3 DNA sequence: TGTGCCAGCAGCTGGGAACCCAGGGGTAACTATGGCTACACCTTC. It encodes CASSWEPRGNYGYTF.

The rearrangement uses TRBV28 and TRBJ1-4; 8 nucleotides match TRBD1. The germline V gene encodes CDR1 MDHEN and CDR2 SYDVKM. The CDR3 contains 15 residues. V was clipped by 3 bases and J by 6 bases; unmatched bases: 6. In DNA, the CDR3 is TGTGCCAGCAGTTTGCAGGGGGCGCGGTATGAAAAACTGTTTTTT. Protein product: CASSLQGARYEKLFF.

The gene calls are TRBV27 and TRBJ2-1; D is undetermined. CDR3 length: 14 amino acids. Germline V gives CDR1 MNHEY, CDR2 SMNVEV (reference sequence). The V end was cut by 1 base, the J end by 0 bases, with 4 bases between. The CDR3 coding sequence is TGTGCCAGCAGTTTATGGATCTCCTACAATGAGCAGTTCTTC. Residues: CASSLWISYNEQFF.

This chain connects TRBV7-2 to TRBJ2-3; no definite D call. The V end was cut by 5 bases, the J end by 6 bases, with 9 bases between. Germline V gene sequence: CDR1 SGHTA, CDR2 FQGNSA. CDR3 length: 12 residues. The CDR3 DNA reads as TGTGCCAGCAGCCCTGTTGGGGATACGCAGTATTTT. Encoded protein: CASSPVGDTQYF. Drawing the rest from reference TRBV7-2 and TRBJ2-3, the complete variable domain is GAGVSQSPSNKVTEKGKDVELRCDPISGHTALYWYRQSLGQGLEFLIYFQGNSAPDKSGLPSDRFSAERTGGSVSTLTIQRTQQEDSAVYLCASSPVGDTQYFGPGTRLTVL.

The V call is TRBV27, the J call TRBJ2-7, with 9 positions matching TRBD1. This CDR3 is 14 amino acids long. V was pared by 5 bases and J by 5 bases, with 7 bases of the junction left unmatched. CDR1 MNHEY and CDR2 SMNVEV come from the germline V gene (reference sequence). The CDR3 nucleotides are TGTGCCAGCAGTCTCGGACAGGGGAAGGACGAGCAGTACTTC. It encodes CASSLGQGKDEQYF.

J is TRBJ1-6 and V is TRBV6-1, with 7 bases that match TRBD1. Germline V CDR1 and CDR2: MNHNS, SASEGT. This CDR3 contains 15 residues. The V gene end was trimmed by 3 bases and the J gene end by 9 bases; junction bases not matched to a gene: 8. The CDR3 DNA reads TGTGCCAGCAGTGACGGCAACAGGGGAATTTCACCCCTCCACTTT. Translated, it gives CASSDGNRGISPLHF.

V usage is TRBV4-2 and J usage is TRBJ2-1; maybe TRBD1 (7 bases). The ends were cut back, 0 bases at V and 7 bases at J, with 25 bases in the middle. The CDR3 is 19 residues long. CDR1 is LGHNA, CDR2 YNFKEQ, per germline. For the CDR3, the DNA is TGTGCCAGCAGCCAAGAACGGGGGTTCCGACAGGGTCGTAGGAATGAGCAGTTCTTC. Amino acid sequence: CASSQERGFRQGRRNEQFF.

The chain has TRBV7-3 and TRBJ2-2, with no clear D. Germline V gene lookup returns CDR1 SGHTA and CDR2 FQGTGA. V lost 4 bases and J lost 3, with 3 bases in between. This CDR3 is built from 12 residues. The chain's CDR3 is CASSSYTGELFF. The CDR3 nucleotides are TGTGCCAGCAGCTCTTACACCGGGGAGCTGTTTTTT.

V is TRBV6-2 or TRBV6-3 and J is TRBJ1-2, with 7 positions matching TRBD1. V was clipped by 6 bases and J by 5 bases; unmatched bases: 6. The CDR3 runs to 13 residues. CDR1 is MNHEY and CDR2 is SVGEGT in the germline V gene. CDR3 sequence: CASSDRVGYGYTF. The CDR3 DNA reads as TGTGCCAGCAGCGACAGGGTGGGGTATGGCTACACCTTC.

This sequence joins TRBV9 and TRBJ1-6, with 7 bases that match TRBD1. The germline CDR1 and CDR2 sequences are SGDLS and YYNGEE. The V gene end was trimmed by 3 bases and the J gene end by 5 bases; junction bases not matched to a gene: 2. The CDR3 is 14 amino acids. CDR3 sequence reads: CASSGQGNNSPLHF. The CDR3 DNA follows: TGTGCCAGCAGCGGACAGGGAAATAATTCACCCCTCCACTTT. Supplemented by reference TRBV9 and TRBJ1-6, the full variable domain reads DSGVTQTPKHLITATGQRVTLRCSPRSGDLSVYWYQQSLDQGLQFLIQYYNGEERAKGNILERFSAQQFPDLHSELNLSSLELGDSALYFCASSGQGNNSPLHFGNGTRLTVT.

V and J are TRBV2 and TRBJ2-1; D remains ambiguous. The length of the CDR3 is 15 residues. Between the trimmed V and J ends, which lost 3 bases and 0 bases, there was a span of 9 bases. Germline lookup yields CDR1 SNHLY and CDR2 FYNNEI. CDR3 DNA sequence: TGTGCCAGCAGTGAGGTGGGATTCTCCTACAATGAGCAGTTCTTC. This codes for CASSEVGFSYNEQFF.

This clone was counted a few times. The chain is built from TRBV7-8 and TRBJ1-6; a weak D match, TRBD1 (5 bases). Trimming removed 1 base at V and 9 bases at J, with 13 bases between. The CDR3 is 15 residues long. Germline-derived CDR1 and CDR2 are SGHVS and FQNEAQ. This CDR3 is CASSLEAGRVSPLHF. Here the CDR3 DNA reads TGTGCCAGCAGCTTAGAGGCAGGGCGAGTTTCACCCCTCCACTTT.

V is TRBV28 and J is TRBJ1-4, with D maybe TRBD1 (5 bases). The CDR3 runs 14 residues. Between the trimmed V and J ends, which lost 5 bases and 5 bases, there was a span of 12 bases. Looked up from germline, CDR1 is MDHEN and CDR2 is SYDVKM. The CDR3 reads CASSNRDGNEKLFF. DNA of the CDR3: TGTGCCAGCAGTAACCGGGACGGCAATGAAAAACTGTTTTTT.

V and J are TRBV5-1 and TRBJ1-1; possible D gene TRBD1, 5 bases. Germline CDR1 SGHRS, CDR2 YFSETQ. V lost 4 bases and J lost 1, with 11 bases in between. The CDR3 is 14 residues long. CDR3 sequence (DNA): TGCGCCAGCAGCGAAGGGGCCCCGAACACTGAAGCTTTCTTT. Translating gives CASSEGAPNTEAFF.